The 27 T cell receptor beta chains in this list originate from one sample, sequenced in a study of CD8+CD57+ T cells in acquired aplastic anemia. All patients picked for sequencing had shown, by flow cytometry, an expansion of CD8+CD57+ cells. The use of genomic DNA as template underpinned the TCR beta VDJ and CDR3 profiling. TCRdb passed the reads through MiXCR, listing each CDR3 protein once. The sample has roughly 160,000 distinct CDR3 sequences, 45% to 55% seen once. The sample taken for sequencing was sorted CD4+, CD8+, or CD8+CD57+ T cells (not recorded which) from PBMCs. These receptors all stem from a human donor with aplastic anemia.

Worth noting for this clonotype: A much larger clone sits a single nucleotide away, making a read error possible. The genes are TRBV9 and TRBJ2-1; D is unresolved. The germline V gene has CDR1 SGDLS and CDR2 YYNGEE. The CDR3 is made up of 14 amino acids. The CDR3 protein is CASSVALKYSEQFF. The CDR3 DNA is TGTGCCAGCAGCGTAGCACTTAAGTACAGTGAGCAGTTCTTC. The whole variable domain, remainder taken from reference TRBV9 and TRBJ2-1, is DSGVTQTPKHLITATGQRVTLRCSPRSGDLSVYWYQQSLDQGLQFLIQYYNGEERAKGNILERFSAQQFPDLHSELNLSSLELGDSALYFCASSVALKYSEQFFGPGTRLTVL.

The V call is TRBV7-9, the J call TRBJ1-5; no clear D. Trimming stripped 4 bases from V and 5 bases from J, with 9 bases between. The CDR3 length is 13 residues. CDR1 SEHNR and CDR2 FQNEAQ come from the germline V gene (reference sequence). CDR3 amino acids: CASSWGVDQPQHF. In DNA, the CDR3 is TGTGCCAGCAGCTGGGGTGTGGATCAGCCCCAGCATTTT.

In this sample, this clonotype turned up many times. V and J are TRBV14 and TRBJ1-3; perhaps TRBD1 as D (5 bases). The CDR3 has 17 residues. Germline V gene data show CDR1 as SGHDN and CDR2 as FVKESK. V was shortened by 0 bases and J by 0 bases, with 12 bases between the two germline ends. CDR3 in amino acids: CASSQENRTYSGNTIYF. In DNA form, the CDR3 reads TGTGCCAGCAGCCAAGAAAACAGGACCTACTCTGGAAACACCATATATTTT.

There are many counts of this clonotype. The genes are TRBV25-1 and TRBJ1-6, with 8 bases lining up with TRBD1. CDR3 length: 17 residues. V was pared by 3 bases and J by 4 bases, with 8 bases of the junction left unmatched. The germline V gene encodes CDR1 MGHDK and CDR2 SYGVNS. CDR3 DNA sequence: TGTGCCAGCAGTGATCCTGGACAGGGCAATTATAATTCACCCCTCCACTTT. This codes for CASSDPGQGNYNSPLHF.

Many counts were recorded for this clonotype. The V call is TRBV7-2, the J call TRBJ2-1, with D tentatively TRBD2 (5 bases). The CDR3 runs to 13 residues. Germline V gene data show CDR1 as SGHTA and CDR2 as FQGNSA. Trimming took 3 bases from V and 8 from J, leaving 11 bases between them. The CDR3 nucleotides read TGTGCCAGCAGCTTTCAATCCGGGGATGAGCAGTTCTTC. It translates to CASSFQSGDEQFF.

This clonotype was observed a handful of times. The chain couples TRBV12-3 or TRBV12-4 to TRBJ1-1, with 9 bases identical to TRBD1. The J segment lost 4 bases and the V segment lost 6 bases, leaving 3 bases of the junction unmatched. The CDR3 is made up of 13 amino acids. The CDR3 DNA follows: TGTGCCAGCAGCTGGGACAGGGCCACTGAAGCTTTCTTT. The encoded protein is CASSWDRATEAFF.

This clonotype was counted many times. V is TRBV5-4 and J is TRBJ2-7, with 9 bases identical to TRBD1. The CDR3 is made up of 18 amino acids. Germline trimming cut 0 bases from V and 4 bases from J; bases unmatched to any gene: 14. The germline gives CDR1 SGHNT, CDR2 YYREEE (reference sequence). Here the CDR3 reads CASSLAGSGQGGSYEQYF. The DNA of the CDR3 is TGTGCCAGCAGCTTGGCCGGGTCGGGACAGGGCGGTAGTTACGAGCAGTACTTC.

This clonotype was detected ten times or more. The rearrangement uses TRBV19 and TRBJ1-5, with D unresolved. This CDR3 is 13 amino acids long. Germline V gene sequence: CDR1 LNHDA, CDR2 SQIVND (reference sequence). V was shortened by 5 bases and J by 0 bases, with 5 bases between the two germline ends. In DNA form, the CDR3 reads TGTGCCAGTAGTTGGGATAGCAATCAGCCCCAGCATTTT. It yields the protein CASSWDSNQPQHF.

This clonotype has more than one count but fewer than ten. The gene calls are TRBV5-1 and TRBJ2-1, with D possibly being TRBD2 (6 bases). Germline V gene lookup returns CDR1 SGHRS and CDR2 YFSETQ. The CDR3 is 16 amino acids. With 0 bases removed from V and 5 bases from J, the gap between germline ends came to 15 bases. The CDR3 DNA sequence: TGCGCCAGCAGCTTGGCCGACATTCTAGCGAACAATGAGCAGTTCTTC. Its translation is CASSLADILANNEQFF.

The chain combines TRBV5-5 with TRBJ2-7; 14 nucleotides align to TRBD2. The CDR3 runs to 16 residues. Germline loops: CDR1 SGHKS, CDR2 YYEKEE (reference sequence). V lost 0 bases, J lost 12 bases, and 11 bases stayed unmatched. The CDR3 is CASSLAAGLAGVGPYF. Here the CDR3 DNA reads TGTGCCAGCAGCTTGGCCGCGGGACTAGCGGGAGTCGGGCCGTACTTC. The full variable domain, rest sourced from reference TRBV5-5 and TRBJ2-7, is DAGVTQSPTHLIKTRGQQVTLRCSPISGHKSVSWYQQVLGQGPQFIFQYYEKEERGRGNFPDRFSARQFPNYSSELNVNALLLGDSALYLCASSLAAGLAGVGPYFGPGTRLTVT.

V is TRBV10-3 and J is TRBJ1-1, with a possible D match to TRBD1 (6 bases). V shed 9 bases and J shed 5 bases, with 16 bases lying between them. CDR3 length equals 13 residues. Germline V lookup: CDR1 ENHRY, CDR2 SYGVKD. CDR3 in amino acids: CAIGGGSSTEAFF. The CDR3 nucleotides are TGTGCCATTGGAGGGGGGTCGAGTACTGAAGCTTTCTTT.

V usage is TRBV5-6 and J usage is TRBJ1-1, with a tentative D call TRBD1 (5 bases). Germline assignment: CDR1 SGHDT and CDR2 YYEEEE. The V and J ends lost 7 bases and 7 bases respectively, with 17 bases between them. This CDR3 region has 13 residues. The CDR3 reads CASGRARPGEAFF. Written as DNA, the CDR3 is TGTGCCAGCGGCAGGGCGCGGCCCGGTGAAGCTTTCTTT.

This clonotype was counted at least ten times. The rearrangement links TRBV20-1 to TRBJ2-7; 8 positions match TRBD2. This CDR3 comprises 14 residues. The trim removed 5 bases at V and 5 bases at J, leaving 11 bases unmatched. Germline CDR1 reads DFQATT; CDR2 reads SNEGSKA (reference sequence). The CDR3: CSAPQSGRAHEQYF. The CDR3 nucleotides read TGCAGTGCTCCCCAAAGCGGGAGAGCCCACGAGCAGTACTTC.

This clonotype has a count of ten or more. The rearrangement uses TRBV12-3 or TRBV12-4 and TRBJ1-5; 8 positions agree with TRBD1. CDR3 length: 14 amino acids. With 7 bases clipped from V and 4 bases from J, the junction kept 6 bases outside the gene matches. CDR3 in DNA: TGTGCCAGCACCACAGGGGGACTGAATCAGCCCCAGCATTTT. This codes for CASTTGGLNQPQHF.

The gene calls are TRBV12-5 and TRBJ1-2; D perhaps matches TRBD1 (6 bases). From germline, CDR1 is LGHNT and CDR2 FRNRAP. Deletions cut 0 bases from V and 4 bases from J, with 12 bases between. This CDR3 has 15 residues. CDR3 residues: CASGLVRGLGYGYTF. CDR3 in DNA: TGTGCTAGTGGTTTGGTCAGGGGTTTAGGCTATGGCTACACCTTC.

This clonotype has at least ten counts. V is TRBV5-1 and J is TRBJ1-1; D remains unclear. Germline CDR1 and CDR2: SGHRS and YFSETQ. V lost 0 bases and J 4 bases, leaving 10 bases between the germline ends. CDR3 length: 14 amino acids. The CDR3 protein is CASSLDTLGTEAFF. The CDR3 DNA reads as TGCGCCAGCAGCTTGGACACCCTGGGCACTGAAGCTTTCTTT.

This clonotype was seen a few times. This chain links TRBV7-6 with TRBJ2-3; D unclear. The CDR3 runs to 13 residues. Per the germline V gene, CDR1 is SGHVS and CDR2 is FNYEAQ. V was pared by 1 base and J by 6 bases, with 8 bases between. The CDR3 DNA reads as TGTGCCAGCAGCTTAGATCCTGGGGATACGCAGTATTTT. Residues: CASSLDPGDTQYF. Using reference TRBV7-6 and TRBJ2-3 for the parts outside the CDR3, the full variable domain is GAGVSQSPRYKVTKRGQDVALRCDPISGHVSLYWYRQALGQGPEFLTYFNYEAQQDKSGLPNDRFSAERPEGSISTLTIQRTEQRDSAMYRCASSLDPGDTQYFGPGTRLTVL.

The table lists this clonotype with a few counts. The chain combines TRBV24-1 with TRBJ2-6; perhaps TRBD1 as D (7 bases). Germline CDR1 and CDR2: KGHDR and SFDVKD. The CDR3 contains 14 residues. The germline V and J ends were trimmed by 10 bases and 4 bases, with 13 bases remaining between them. As DNA, the CDR3 is TGTGCCACTGCAGGGGGAGGAGGGGCCAACGTCCTGACTTTC. Translated: CATAGGGGANVLTF.

The genes are TRBV30 and TRBJ1-5; 9 bases agree with TRBD1. Germline loops: CDR1 GTSNPN, CDR2 SVGIG (reference sequence). V lost 1 base to trimming and J lost 4 bases; unmatched junction nucleotides: 5. The CDR3 is made up of 15 amino acids. The CDR3 DNA sequence: TGTGCCTGGAGTGATGGACAGGGGATAAATCAGCCCCAGCATTTT. Protein sequence: CAWSDGQGINQPQHF.

This clonotype showed up just a few times. This chain joins TRBV11-2 and TRBJ2-7; a possible D gene is TRBD1 (6 bases). Germline V CDR1 and CDR2: SGHAT, FQNNGV. The V gene lost 4 bases and the J gene lost 3 bases, with 19 bases spanning the gap. CDR3 length: 16 amino acids. The CDR3 is CASSSVGQGTLYEQYF. DNA of the CDR3: TGTGCCAGCAGCTCCGTAGGGCAGGGGACCCTCTACGAGCAGTACTTC.

This clonotype was recorded many times. The chain links TRBV6-1 to TRBJ2-7, with 10 bases identical to TRBD2. This CDR3 contains 13 residues. Germline trimming cut 6 bases from V and 3 bases from J; bases unmatched to any gene: 2. Germline V CDR1 and CDR2: MNHNS, SASEGT. The CDR3 nucleotides are TGTGCCAGCAGACTAGCGGGAAACTACGAGCAGTACTTC. Residues: CASRLAGNYEQYF.

This clonotype was seen more than once but under ten times. A much bigger clone sits one base away, suggesting this may be a read error. This chain links TRBV6-5 with TRBJ1-6, with D unresolved. The germline V gene has CDR1 MNHEY and CDR2 SVGAGI. The CDR3 loop spans 15 amino acids. Trimming removed 0 bases from V and 8 bases from J, with 11 bases in between. The CDR3 region has the DNA TGTGCCAGCAGTTACTCAAAAGAGGTTGATTCACCCCTCCACTTT. This gives the protein CASSYSKEVDSPLHF.

This clonotype was counted only a few times. The chain carries TRBV12-3 or TRBV12-4 and TRBJ2-5; D is perhaps TRBD1 (6 bases). This CDR3 comprises 14 residues. V was cut by 8 bases and J by 3 bases, with 16 bases left in between. CDR3 loop: CASETPGTKETQYF. The DNA of the CDR3 is TGTGCCAGCGAAACTCCCGGGACAAAAGAGACCCAGTACTTC.

This clonotype was counted ten times or more. This sequence joins TRBV6-5 and TRBJ2-3; the match to TRBD2 covers 12 bases. J was trimmed by 0 bases and V by 6 bases; bases with no gene match: 1. The V gene's germline CDR1 is MNHEY and CDR2 SVGAGI. The CDR3 extends over 15 amino acids. The CDR3 region is CASSLAGGSTDTQYF. The CDR3, as DNA: TGTGCCAGCAGCCTAGCGGGGGGGAGCACAGATACGCAGTATTTT.

The sample holds a few counts of this clonotype. The DNA of the CDR3 is TGTGCCAGCAGCCAAGATTGGTCCGGGAGCACAGATACGCAGTATTTT. This codes for CASSQDWSGSTDTQYF. The V call is TRBV3-1, the J call TRBJ2-3; D uncertain. Germline loops: CDR1 LGHDT, CDR2 YNNKEL (reference sequence). Between the trimmed V and J ends, which lost 0 bases and 0 bases, there was a span of 10 bases. CDR3 length: 16 amino acids.

This rearrangement joins TRBV10-3 to TRBJ1-1, with a tentative D call TRBD1 (5 bases). Germline V gene data show CDR1 as ENHRY and CDR2 as SYGVKD. The CDR3 length is 15 residues. Trimming removed 7 bases from V and 4 bases from J, with 19 bases in between. CDR3 in DNA: TGTGCCATCAACTTTGAGCCCGTGAGGGGCACTGAAGCTTTCTTT. Protein product: CAINFEPVRGTEAFF.

This clonotype was counted ten times or more. V usage is TRBV9 and J usage is TRBJ2-7; 7 nucleotides line up with TRBD2. This CDR3 contains 15 residues. Germline trimming cut 0 bases from V and 2 bases from J; bases unmatched to any gene: 5. The germline V gene encodes CDR1 SGDLS and CDR2 YYNGEE. This CDR3 reads CASSVGGGSPYEQYF. The CDR3 region has the DNA TGTGCCAGCAGCGTAGGAGGCGGGAGCCCCTACGAGCAGTACTTC.